This T cell receptor (beta chain) stems from a study of T cell repertoires in cytomegalovirus infection. Study as a whole: CMV infection plus the matching HLA type was flagged by public TCR beta signatures. General study points: Ex vivo, HLA-C-restricted CMV-specific TCR beta clonotypes prevailed over the rest of the response. Carriers of CMV and the relevant HLA type were discriminated by public TCR beta frequency.

TCRdb used MiXCR to reprocess the reads, holding one entry per CDR3 protein. The sample contains 150,000 to 200,000 distinct CDR3 sequences, 13% to 15% of which appear only once. Trimming removed 3 bases from V and 3 bases from J; junction bases left unmatched: 4. The CDR3 is made up of 16 amino acids. The germline V gene encodes CDR1 SGHDT and CDR2 YYEEEE. This clonotype appeared a few times. The target antigen is unknown. Sample: PBMCs. This receptor was taken from a human donor in good health (CMV status not recorded). Some clones in this sample may be carry-over from other donors' samples. The chain recombines TRBV5-6 with TRBJ2-1, with TRBD2 identical over 12 bases. CDR3 loop: CASSSMTSGGYNEQFF. The CDR3 DNA reads TGTGCCAGCAGCTCGATGACTAGCGGGGGCTACAATGAGCAGTTCTTC.